The entry below describes one T cell receptor (beta chain). The data derive from a study of T cells expressing NK-cell markers. The CDR3 is 15 amino acids. Germline CDR1 SGHRS, CDR2 YFSETQ. TCRdb reworked the 5' RACE reads into one entry per CDR3 protein, no DNA. The sample's table shows roughly 180,000 distinct CDR3 sequences. The receptor was isolated from a woman aged 18-70 years in good health. The chain has TRBV5-1 and TRBJ1-1. Input material: blood T cells: a sorted CD56 or NKG2C T cell subset, CD4+ or CD8+ T cells, or bulk PBMC T cells (not recorded which). This CDR3 is CASLRDPGEGTEAFF.